This T cell receptor (beta chain) emerged from a study of monozygotic twins with cystic fibrosis. Study-level points and caveats: V usage most resembled the co-twin in 13 of 16 pairs.

Sequenced by immunoSEQ multiplex PCR; TCRdb stores in-frame clones only, minus some. The sample holds about 22,000 clones, 95% to 98% seen once. Turning to this clone: The target antigen is unknown.

Trimming removed 8 bases from V and 0 bases from J, with 8 bases in between. Looked up from germline, CDR1 is GTSNPN and CDR2 is SVGIG (reference sequence). This CDR3 region has 11 residues. The source of this sequence is a girl between 5 and 17 years old with cystic fibrosis. The chain combines TRBV30 with TRBJ2-7; no clear D gene. The sequenced material came from blood. CDR3 in amino acids: CALDDSYEQYF. The CDR3 DNA reads as TGTGCCCTGGACGACTCCTACGAGCAGTACTTC.